These 15 T cell receptor beta chains came from one sample sequenced in a study of pediatric ulcerative colitis. Data came from immunoSEQ multiplex PCR; TCRdb stores just in-frame clones and leaves some out. The sample carries tens of thousands of clones, 75% recorded once. Rectal tissue came from one to two pinch biopsies taken at colonoscopy. Sequencing was carried out using gut tissue. The receptors originated from a boy between 10 and 17 years old with severe ulcerative colitis.

The chain links TRBV10-3 to TRBJ2-1; 8 bases align to TRBD2. The CDR3 length is 14 residues. The J segment lost 6 bases and the V segment lost 8 bases, leaving 9 bases of the junction unmatched. Germline assignment: CDR1 ENHRY and CDR2 SYGVKD. The CDR3: CAIATSGLSNEQFF. CDR3 in DNA: TGTGCCATCGCTACTAGCGGCCTCAGCAATGAGCAGTTCTTC.

The chain combines TRBV25-1 with TRBJ2-5; D is possibly TRBD1 or TRBD2 (5 bases each). Trimming pared 1 base from V and 1 base from J, leaving 13 bases between. Germline CDR1 MGHDK, CDR2 SYGVNS. CDR3 length: 16 residues. The CDR3 DNA sequence: TGTGCCAGCAGTGAATTTTTGGGGGAGACCCAAGAGACCCAGTACTTC. Translating gives CASSEFLGETQETQYF.

The CDR3 here is CASSPSRVSNYGYTF. The CDR3 coding sequence is TGTGCCAGCAGCCCGAGCAGGGTATCTAACTATGGCTACACCTTC. The chain has TRBV28 and TRBJ1-2; D is perhaps TRBD1 (5 bases). Trimming took off 6 bases at V and 0 bases at J, with 14 bases between the two ends. The CDR3 loop spans 15 amino acids. The germline gives CDR1 MDHEN, CDR2 SYDVKM.

There are a few counts of this clone. The chain combines TRBV30 with TRBJ1-1, with 7 bases identical to TRBD1. V shed 8 bases and J 1 base; nucleotides not matched to a gene: 7. Germline loops: CDR1 GTSNPN, CDR2 SVGIG (reference sequence). The CDR3 runs to 13 residues. The CDR3 DNA is TGTGCCAGCTCCGGGACAGCGAACACTGAAGCTTTCTTT. Protein sequence: CASSGTANTEAFF.

This chain joins TRBV5-8 and TRBJ1-5; 7 nucleotides line up with TRBD1. The germline CDR1 and CDR2 sequences are SGHTS and YDEGEE. The length of the CDR3 is 14 residues. The V segment lost 4 bases and the J segment 8 bases; nucleotides outside the gene matches: 9. CDR3 nucleotides: TGTGCCAGCAGCGGAGGGACAGATATTGAGCCCCAGCATTTT. Translating gives CASSGGTDIEPQHF.

The chain uses TRBV19 and TRBJ2-1; 7 bases match TRBD2. The length of the CDR3 is 14 residues. The V gene end was trimmed by 3 bases and the J gene end by 6 bases; junction bases not matched to a gene: 5. Per germline, CDR1 LNHDA and CDR2 SQIVND (reference sequence). Here the CDR3 DNA reads TGTGCCAGTAGTATCGGACTAGAAGGCAATGAGCAGTTCTTC. This encodes CASSIGLEGNEQFF. Looking up the rest from reference TRBV19 and TRBJ2-1 gives the full variable domain: DGGITQSPKYLFRKEGQNVTLSCEQNLNHDAMYWYRQDPGQGLRLIYYSQIVNDFQKGDIAEGYSVSREKKESFPLTVTSAQKNPTAFYLCASSIGLEGNEQFFGPGTRLTVL.

The rearrangement uses TRBV6-5 and TRBJ1-1; D is unresolved. With 7 bases removed from V and 1 base from J, the gap between germline ends came to 10 bases. The CDR3 is 13 amino acids. Germline V gene data show CDR1 as MNHEY and CDR2 as SVGAGI. Here the CDR3 reads CASMIRQNTEAFF. The CDR3 DNA follows: TGTGCCAGCATGATAAGACAGAACACTGAAGCTTTCTTT.

The chain joins TRBV6-6 to TRBJ2-5, with D uncertain. The germline V gene has CDR1 MNHNY and CDR2 SVGAGI (reference sequence). This CDR3 comprises 14 residues. V was clipped by 0 bases and J by 1 base, with 6 bases between them. CDR3 sequence: CASSYSRSQETQYF. DNA of the CDR3: TGTGCCAGCAGTTACTCGAGATCCCAAGAGACCCAGTACTTC.

This rearrangement joins TRBV7-9 to TRBJ1-1, with 8 bases that match TRBD1. Germline assignment: CDR1 SEHNR and CDR2 FQNEAQ (reference sequence). The CDR3 consists of 13 residues. Trimming at V came to 5 bases and at J to 4 bases, leaving 3 bases not matched to a gene. Here the CDR3 reads CASSGQGFTEAFF. CDR3 DNA sequence: TGTGCCAGCAGCGGACAGGGTTTCACTGAAGCTTTCTTT.

This clone was found a few times. The chain combines TRBV5-5 with TRBJ2-7; D may be TRBD1 (5 bases). Germline V gives CDR1 SGHKS, CDR2 YYEKEE (reference sequence). The CDR3 sequence is 13 residues long. With 2 bases removed from V and 2 bases from J, the gap between germline ends came to 8 bases. The CDR3 nucleotides read TGTGCCAGCAGCTTTCAAGGGGCCTACGAGCAGTACTTC. Amino acid sequence: CASSFQGAYEQYF.

This sequence joins TRBV19 and TRBJ1-1; D gene unclear. Trimming took off 0 bases at V and 9 bases at J, with 11 bases between the two ends. Germline V gives CDR1 LNHDA, CDR2 SQIVND (reference sequence). This CDR3 has 13 amino acids. The CDR3 loop is CASSIDSGGQAFF. CDR3 in DNA: TGTGCCAGTAGTATAGATTCGGGCGGCCAAGCTTTCTTT.

The chain has TRBV15 and TRBJ2-4; 9 bases align to TRBD1. With V trimmed by 5 bases and J by 7 bases, 12 bases remained unmatched. Germline CDR1 is LNHNV and CDR2 is YYDKDF (reference sequence). This CDR3 has 16 amino acids. In DNA, the CDR3 is TGTGCCACCAGCCGACCCGGACAGGGGAAATGGAACATTCAGTACTTC. This codes for CATSRPGQGKWNIQYF.

This chain uses TRBV7-9 with TRBJ1-1; D remains unclear. Trimming removed 5 bases from V and 0 bases from J, with 13 bases in between. This CDR3 has 15 amino acids. Germline V gene lookup returns CDR1 SEHNR and CDR2 FQNEAQ (reference sequence). CDR3: CASSLIGTMNTEAFF. CDR3 bases: TGTGCCAGCAGCCTAATAGGAACCATGAACACTGAAGCTTTCTTT.

The chain combines TRBV2 with TRBJ2-1, with D hard to call. Per germline, CDR1 SNHLY and CDR2 FYNNEI. V was pared by 6 bases and J by 7 bases, with 10 bases between. The length of the CDR3 is 12 residues. The CDR3 DNA reads TGTGCCAGCAGACGCACCGGGAATGAGCAGTTCTTC. This encodes CASRRTGNEQFF.

On this clone itself: The sample holds other DNA sequences that translate to the same CDR3. This rearrangement joins TRBV6-6 to TRBJ2-5; D may be TRBD1 (6 bases). The CDR3 consists of 14 residues. Looked up from germline, CDR1 is MNHNY and CDR2 is SVGAGI (reference sequence). Trimming pared 0 bases from V and 3 bases from J, leaving 8 bases between. The CDR3 sequence: CASSYSNREETQYF. The CDR3 coding sequence is TGTGCCAGCAGTTACTCCAACAGGGAAGAGACCCAGTACTTC.